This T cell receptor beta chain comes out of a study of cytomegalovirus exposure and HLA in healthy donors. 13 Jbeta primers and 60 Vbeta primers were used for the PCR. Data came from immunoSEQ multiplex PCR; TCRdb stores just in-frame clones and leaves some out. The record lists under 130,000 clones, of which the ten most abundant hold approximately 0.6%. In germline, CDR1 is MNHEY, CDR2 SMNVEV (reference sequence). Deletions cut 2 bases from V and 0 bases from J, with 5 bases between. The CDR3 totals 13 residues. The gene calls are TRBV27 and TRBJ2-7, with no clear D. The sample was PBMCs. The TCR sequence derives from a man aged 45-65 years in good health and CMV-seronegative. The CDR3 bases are TGTGCCAGCAGTTTAGAGGCCTCCTACGAGCAGTACTTC. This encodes CASSLEASYEQYF.